This is a list of T cell receptor beta chains from one sample in a study of shared clonotypes between healthy human individuals. Profiled with immunoSEQ multiplex PCR; TCRdb holds only in-frame clones, not every one. The sample consists of fewer than 2.5 million clones, more than 85% of them appearing once. Sequences were obtained from naive CD4+ T cells from PBMCs. The receptors originated from a man younger than 35 in good health. Some clones in this sample may be carry-over from other donors' samples. The CDR3 runs from the conserved cysteine through the conserved F or W.

cdr3_length,j_call,v_call,cdr3_aa
19,TRBJ2-2,TRBV5-1,CASSVGLAGGPSDTGELFF
14,.,TRBV28,CASSLSRGPYEQYF
17,TRBJ2-3,TRBV7-2,CASSLVRSGGLRDTQYF
12,TRBJ1-1,TRBV2,CASGWTNTEAFF
13,TRBJ2-1,TRBV15,CATSGQGADEQFF
15,TRBJ2-3,TRBV7-2,CASSQSPLGTDTQYF
18,TRBJ2-3,TRBV7-9,CASSSGGGTAIATDTQYF
10,TRBJ2-7,TRBV7-9,CASSEGQQYF
13,TRBJ2-7,TRBV7-3,CASSMGQGYEQYF
15,TRBJ1-2,TRBV5-6,CASSLVGDTNYGYTF
15,TRBJ1-5,TRBV9,CASSVAGNPGQPQHF
15,TRBJ2-6,TRBV10-3,CAIKAGYSGANVLTF
19,TRBJ2-3,TRBV7-3,CASSRSGSGRATGTDTQYF
14,TRBJ2-1,TRBV18,CASSPGQGAREQFF
14,TRBJ2-7,TRBV27,CASSRGTATYEQYF
15,TRBJ2-3,TRBV7-3,CASSLGGLATDTQYF
18,TRBJ2-5,TRBV5-1,CASSFGRLAGATQETQYF
15,TRBJ2-7,TRBV5-1,CASSPSTGFAYEQYF
15,TRBJ1-2,TRBV19,CASTDQPRVGYGYTF
16,TRBJ2-2,TRBV5-1,CASSLEAPSVSGELFF
13,TRBJ1-4,TRBV7-2,CASGGSTNEKLFF
17,TRBJ2-1,TRBV5-4,CASSPRGRDRGYNEQFF
18,TRBJ2-7,TRBV27,CASTMSGSSGSGAYEQYF
17,TRBJ2-3,TRBV23-1,CASSHPPFERGTDTQYF
14,TRBJ2-5,TRBV7-9,CASSADDPARTQYF
14,TRBJ1-5,TRBV7-9,CASTDHRRNQPQHF